The 21 T cell receptor beta chains below were found in one sample sequenced in a study of identical twins. Using its own MiXCR run on the 5' RACE reads, TCRdb lists one record per CDR3 protein. The table includes about 720,000 distinct CDR3 sequences, 8.6% detected once. This same sample was also part of a study on yellow fever vaccine responses in identical twins.

The sample comprised PBMCs. Receptor source: a woman in her late teens or twenties in good health.

This clonotype appeared a few times. The chain has TRBV20-1 and TRBJ2-7, with a tentative D call TRBD1 (6 bases). The germline gives CDR1 DFQATT, CDR2 SNEGSKA (reference sequence). V was trimmed by 0 bases and J by 4 bases, leaving 22 bases between them. This CDR3 comprises 17 residues. The CDR3: CSARETGFRPKKYEQYF. As DNA, the CDR3 is TGCAGTGCTAGAGAAACAGGGTTTAGACCCAAGAAGTACGAGCAGTACTTC.

In nucleotides, the CDR3 is TGCAGTGCTATCCCCGAACGTTTATCCTACGAGCAGTACTTC. Its translation: CSAIPERLSYEQYF. V usage is TRBV20-1 and J usage is TRBJ2-7; D remains unclear. The CDR3 is made up of 14 amino acids. Germline V gives CDR1 DFQATT, CDR2 SNEGSKA (reference sequence). V lost 4 bases to trimming and J lost 1 base, with 14 bases between them.

This clonotype was recorded many times. The V and J genes are TRBV24-1 and TRBJ2-2, with TRBD1 matching 8 bases. Germline lookup yields CDR1 KGHDR and CDR2 SFDVKD. This CDR3 is built from 16 residues. The V and J ends lost 4 bases and 4 bases, in that order; junction bases with no gene match: 7. CDR3 in DNA: TGTGCCACCAGTGAATCCGACAGGGGAGGCACCGGGGAGCTGTTTTTT. Residues: CATSESDRGGTGELFF.

This clonotype was seen more than once but under ten times. This sequence joins TRBV7-8 and TRBJ2-1, with 8 bases lining up with TRBD2. The CDR3 is 16 residues long. The junction had 12 bases not matched to a gene; V was cut back by 6 bases and J by 5 bases. Germline-derived CDR1 and CDR2 are SGHVS and FQNEAQ. CDR3: CASSSLSSGANNEQFF. Here the CDR3 DNA reads TGTGCCAGCAGTTCCCTTAGTAGCGGGGCTAACAATGAGCAGTTCTTC.

V gene TRBV11-3 combines with J gene TRBJ2-3; TRBD1 matches 7 bases. J gave up 1 base and V 4 bases, and 8 bases lay outside the gene matches. CDR3 length: 16 residues. Germline assignment: CDR1 SGHNT and CDR2 YENEEA. The CDR3 is CASSSRQGVGTDTQYF. The CDR3 region has the DNA TGTGCCAGCAGCTCCAGACAGGGAGTAGGCACAGATACGCAGTATTTT.

This clonotype was counted only a few times. The rearrangement links TRBV7-8 to TRBJ2-1; D possibly corresponds to TRBD1 (6 bases). V was trimmed by 4 bases and J by 9 bases, leaving 10 bases between them. The CDR3 extends over 12 amino acids. Germline V gene lookup returns CDR1 SGHVS and CDR2 FQNEAQ. CDR3 nucleotides: TGTGCCAGCAGCTCCATAGGGGGTGAGCAGTTCTTC. It is translated as CASSSIGGEQFF.

This clonotype was recorded many times. The V and J genes are TRBV5-1 and TRBJ1-2; D is possibly TRBD1 (5 bases). This CDR3 spans 14 amino acids. Germline values: CDR1 SGHRS, CDR2 YFSETQ. The V end was cut by 0 bases, the J end by 10 bases, with 16 bases between. The CDR3 loop is CASSLALAGMAYTF. As DNA, the CDR3 is TGCGCCAGCAGCTTGGCCCTCGCAGGGATGGCCTACACCTTC.

This clonotype has a handful of counts. V gene TRBV23-1 combines with J gene TRBJ2-7; D is ambiguous. TRBV23-1 is an open reading frame, and its role is uncertain. This CDR3 is 14 amino acids long. The V end lost 4 bases, the J end lost 3 bases, and 13 bases lay between the germline ends. CDR3 residues: CASSPQDRVYEQYF. In DNA, the CDR3 is TGCGCCAGCAGTCCCCAAGACCGAGTCTACGAGCAGTACTTC.

The table lists this clonotype with a few counts. A junction boundary mismatches the germline segment, possibly from a read error. The chain carries TRBV7-7 and TRBJ2-2; D might be TRBD2 (6 bases). This CDR3 is built from 16 residues. Germline CDR1 and CDR2: SSHAT and FNYEAQ (reference sequence). The CDR3 spells CASSQGRGTNTGELFF. The CDR3 coding sequence is TGTGCTAGCAGCCAAGGACGGGGGACGAACACCGGGGAGCTGTTTTTT.

The sample holds a few counts of this clonotype. The chain has TRBV20-1 and TRBJ1-6; 7 bases align to TRBD1. The germline V gene has CDR1 DFQATT and CDR2 SNEGSKA (reference sequence). The CDR3 consists of 12 residues. The V gene end was trimmed by 8 bases and the J gene end by 10 bases; junction bases not matched to a gene: 8. CDR3: CSLSDRTSPLHF. The CDR3 DNA is TGCAGTCTTTCGGACAGGACGTCACCCCTCCACTTT.

V is TRBV25-1 and J is TRBJ2-3, with D maybe TRBD2 (7 bases). Germline V gene sequence: CDR1 MGHDK, CDR2 SYGVNS. The CDR3 has 14 residues. Trimming took off 8 bases at V and 6 bases at J, with 18 bases between the two ends. CDR3 nucleotides: TGTGCCAGCTGCGAGGGGGGGGGCCAGGATACGCAGTATTTT. The encoded protein is CASCEGGGQDTQYF.

This clonotype has more than one count but fewer than ten. V gene TRBV9 combines with J gene TRBJ2-1; the match to TRBD2 covers 10 bases. The CDR3 has 17 residues. Germline V lookup: CDR1 SGDLS, CDR2 YYNGEE. With 0 bases clipped from V and 2 bases from J, the junction kept 5 bases outside the gene matches. CDR3 loop: CASSVVGTSGTYNEQFF. For the CDR3, the DNA is TGTGCCAGCAGCGTAGTTGGTACTAGCGGGACCTACAATGAGCAGTTCTTC. The whole variable domain, remainder taken from reference TRBV9 and TRBJ2-1, is DSGVTQTPKHLITATGQRVTLRCSPRSGDLSVYWYQQSLDQGLQFLIQYYNGEERAKGNILERFSAQQFPDLHSELNLSSLELGDSALYFCASSVVGTSGTYNEQFFGPGTRLTVL.

In this sample, this clonotype turned up many times. The chain links TRBV10-3 to TRBJ1-1; D gene unclear. Germline-derived CDR1 and CDR2 are ENHRY and SYGVKD. This CDR3 has 12 residues. V lost 3 bases, J lost 2 bases, and 4 bases lay in between. In nucleotides, the CDR3 is TGTGCCATCAGTGACAGCAACACTGAAGCTTTCTTT. Protein product: CAISDSNTEAFF.

CDR3 amino acids: CASSPLLNSGLAANEQFF. CDR3 sequence (DNA): TGTGCCAGTTCCCCACTACTGAATTCGGGACTAGCGGCCAATGAGCAGTTCTTC. The rearrangement joins TRBV7-8 to TRBJ2-1, with 11 positions matching TRBD2. V lost 9 bases, J lost 6 bases, and 19 bases stayed unmatched. CDR1 and CDR2 (germline): SGHVS, FQNEAQ. The CDR3 is 18 amino acids.

The sample holds many counts of this clonotype. The rearrangement uses TRBV12-3 or TRBV12-4 and TRBJ2-2, with TRBD1 as a possible D gene (6 bases). There are 13 residues in the CDR3. V lost 6 bases and J lost 8, with 13 bases in between. This CDR3 is CASRKTGTGELFF. CDR3 DNA: TGTGCCAGCAGGAAAACAGGGACGGGGGAGCTGTTTTTT.

This clonotype was picked up a small number of times. The rearrangement joins TRBV6-5 to TRBJ1-2; 7 positions agree with TRBD1. V trimming: 4 bases; J trimming: 2 bases; junction bases outside the gene matches: 13. Germline CDR1 reads MNHEY; CDR2 reads SVGAGI. The CDR3 has 17 amino acids. CDR3 sequence (DNA): TGTGCCAGCAGTTCCCCCCGACAGGGCCACAAAAACTATGGCTACACCTTC. Encoded protein: CASSSPRQGHKNYGYTF.

In this sample, this clonotype turned up a few times. The chain combines TRBV7-9 with TRBJ2-6; D may be TRBD1 (5 bases). Germline values: CDR1 SEHNR, CDR2 FQNEAQ (reference sequence). The CDR3 loop spans 15 amino acids. The V end lost 2 bases, the J end lost 3 bases, and 8 bases lay between the germline ends. CDR3 residues: CASSLLGLGANVLTF. The DNA of the CDR3 is TGTGCCAGCAGCTTACTGGGGCTTGGGGCCAACGTCCTGACTTTC.

This clonotype was seen ten or more times. This chain links TRBV7-9 with TRBJ2-5, with D perhaps matching TRBD2 (5 bases). Deletions cut 5 bases from V and 0 bases from J, with 7 bases between. The length of the CDR3 is 13 residues. The germline V gene has CDR1 SEHNR and CDR2 FQNEAQ (reference sequence). CDR3 protein: CASSLDYQETQYF. CDR3 DNA: TGTGCCAGCAGCCTGGACTACCAAGAGACCCAGTACTTC.

A note on this clonotype: A much larger clone lies a single base off, so this may be a read error. The rearrangement links TRBV6-1 to TRBJ2-7; TRBD2 might be the D (6 bases). Germline V CDR1 and CDR2: MNHNS, SASEGT. The CDR3 spans 15 residues. The CDR3 loop is CTSNGGAHSPYEQYF. Written as DNA, the CDR3 is TGTACCAGCAATGGAGGGGCGCATTCCCCCTACGAGCAGTACTTC.

This clonotype was picked up a small number of times. The chain employs TRBV7-2 and TRBJ1-1; D is perhaps TRBD1 (6 bases). Germline V CDR1 and CDR2: SGHTA, FQGNSA. The CDR3 runs 13 residues. V lost 8 bases and J lost 1, with 11 bases in between. The CDR3 DNA reads as TGTGCCAGCCGCAGACAGGAGAACACTGAAGCTTTCTTT. The encoded protein is CASRRQENTEAFF.

In its sample, this clonotype was seen a few times. The chain uses TRBV3-1 and TRBJ2-3, with a possible D match to TRBD2 (6 bases). Per the germline V gene, CDR1 is LGHDT and CDR2 is YNNKEL (reference sequence). The CDR3 totals 15 residues. V shed 0 bases and J shed 4 bases, with 11 bases lying between them. The CDR3 reads CASSQDSGQSDTQYF. The CDR3 nucleotides are TGTGCCAGCAGCCAAGATAGCGGCCAATCAGATACGCAGTATTTT.